This TCR beta chain was profiled in a study of T cell repertoires in cytomegalovirus infection. Looking at the study overall: Both a matching HLA type and CMV infection were indicated by public TCR beta signatures. General observations from the study: HLA-C-restricted, CMV-specific TCR beta clonotypes were dominant ex vivo.

TCRdb re-analysed the reads in MiXCR, keeping a single row per CDR3 protein. Here the sample spans approximately 990,000 distinct CDR3 sequences, 31% being singletons. The sample holds a few counts of this clonotype. Its antigen is not identified. Trimming pared 7 bases from V and 0 bases from J, leaving 16 bases between. Germline V gene lookup returns CDR1 MDHEN and CDR2 SYDVKM. CDR3 length: 16 amino acids. The clonotype originates from a human donor in good health (CMV status not recorded). Some clones in this sample may be carry-over from other donors' samples. The input for sequencing was cultured CD8+ T cells from PBMCs, taken from culture after CMV antigen stimulation. The rearrangement links TRBV28 to TRBJ2-1; possibly TRBD1 for D (7 bases). This CDR3 is CASIPTQGGSYNEQFF. The CDR3 nucleotides read TGTGCCAGCATCCCGACCCAGGGGGGCTCCTACAATGAGCAGTTCTTC.